This T cell receptor beta chain was sequenced during a study of neoadjuvant anti-PD-1 for oral cavity cancer (dated by TCRdb to the early 2020s). For context, the study as a whole: Patients mostly received three to four biweekly doses of nivolumab at 3 mg/kg before curative-intent surgical resection. A fourth nivolumab dose was given around day 43 to patients without progression, and definitive surgical resection was performed in those patients on days 50-56. Under RECIST 1.1, patients with complete response, partial response or stable disease were classed as responders, and patients with progression were classed as non-responders. A roughly 30% response rate was observed in the parent correlative cohort, in which around 13 patients were included. Overall study results and their limits: Only a few patients per response group were included in the TCR analyses, and larger cohorts for validation were called for by the authors. Higher pretreatment blood TCRbeta clonality and lower post-treatment tumor TCRbeta clonality were correlated with higher pretreatment blood Treg/Th17 ratios. After neoadjuvant nivolumab, significantly higher T cell clonality (Gini index) was found within PBMCs in non-responders than in responders.

For deep sequencing, each PBMC sample was run in six replicates, with libraries mostly built from approximately 500 ng of input genomic DNA. Following the manufacturer's instructions, the team built TCRbeta libraries using the immunoSEQ hsTCRbeta kit. An Illumina NovaSeq 6000 S4 flow cell was used to sequence the final libraries, which had first been combined to 3 nM. From the authors' description of their analysis: The immunoSEQ Analyzer handled quality control and preprocessing of the raw data. The analysis was limited to productive rearrangements, and each clonotype was defined by a unique CDR3 amino acid sequence. Repertoire clonality was estimated as the Gini-Simpson index, which was computed with the R package tcR. Gini indices were compared with Student's t test, and associations with tumor size change were assessed by Pearson correlation. The table was pulled from immuneACCESS by TCRdb, which kept in-frame rearrangements only. Such tables lose some clones; where checked, under half of the loss comes from unresolved V genes, and the rest has no known cause. V and J calls and clone size are copied from that table; D and trimming were computed from the DNA. The sample profile shows 10,000 to 15,000 clones; less than 80% of them were found once. The ten largest clones add up to roughly 2.6% of the sample.

Details on this clone: Its antigen is still unknown. One base away there is no much larger clone; base qualities are not given.

Read against the paper, the sample's time point label means: after neoadjuvant nivolumab, at surgical resection. Patients had been newly diagnosed with stage II-IVA oral cavity squamous cell carcinoma, and no prior systemic or radiation treatment had been given to the patients. The cohort was composed of patients with HPV-negative, locally advanced oral cavity squamous cell carcinoma. No culture maintenance or expansion was done, as the peripheral blood mononuclear cells went straight to analysis. The samples were obtained from a longitudinal correlative study of a single-arm phase II trial testing neoadjuvant nivolumab in oral cavity squamous cell carcinoma. Genomic DNA-based TCRbeta sequencing was performed on subject-matched pre- and post-treatment PBMCs and tumors from three responders and three non-responders. Peripheral blood mononuclear cells were drawn once before nivolumab treatment and a second time after treatment, when surgery took place. Genomic DNA was isolated from PBMCs using the Maxwell RSC DNA from Cells kit.

From its cysteine to its phenylalanine, the CDR3 spans 17 amino acids. The kept DNA is CDR3 alone, 51 bases in frame from the first base. The CDR1 and CDR2 encoded by the germline V gene are SGHRS and YFSETQ. V lost 0 bases and J lost 2 bases, and the count of bases not matched to a germline gene is 7. Specimen: PBMCs, collected after nivolumab (anti-PD-1) treatment. The sequence joins TRBV5-1 to TRBJ2-3; 9 of the junction bases match TRBD2. The source is a person aged 35-79 years with oral cavity squamous cell carcinoma. The DNA sequence is as follows: TGCGCCAGCAGCTTGGATGGGCGGGGGGGATCCACAGATACGCAGTATTTT. Its translation is CASSLDGRGGSTDTQYF. The CDR3, completed at both ends by the reference TRBV5-1 and TRBJ2-3 genes, gives the full variable domain KAGVTQTPRYLIKTRGQQVTLSCSPISGHRSVSWYQQTPGQGLQFLFEYFSETQRNKGNFPGRFSGRQFSNSRSEMNVSTLELGDSALYLCASSLDGRGGSTDTQYFGPGTRLTVL.